This TCR beta chain comes out of a study of PD-1 blockade in classical Hodgkin lymphoma. Study-wide results and limits: It was CD4+ TCR diversity, not CD8+, that rose significantly by C4D1.

Using immunoSEQ multiplex PCR, the repertoire was profiled, and TCRdb retains in-frame clones only, with some absent. The sample yields some 63,000 clones, roughly 90% seen once. No patient escaped relapse after autologous stem cell transplantation, and brentuximab vedotin exposure varied. Comments on this clone: Its antigen is undetermined.

There are 16 residues in the CDR3. J lost 2 bases, V lost 4 bases, and 10 bases had no gene match. Germline values: CDR1 SGHNT, CDR2 YYREEE (reference sequence). This chain connects TRBV5-4 to TRBJ2-3; 7 nucleotides align to TRBD2. The source material was peripheral blood mononuclear cells (PBMCs), sampled at baseline. This clonotype originated in a human donor with classical Hodgkin lymphoma. CDR3 in DNA: TGTGCCAGCAGCCTGAGCGGCGGGGGATTCACAGATACGCAGTATTTT. It translates to CASSLSGGGFTDTQYF.